The 21 T cell receptor beta chains in this list originate from one sample, sequenced in a study of CD8+ T cells in alopecia areata. Treatment given: oral pan-JAK inhibitor, 5-10 mg twice daily. The authors extracted RNA and reverse transcribed it into cDNA as the sequencing template. Profiled with immunoSEQ multiplex PCR; TCRdb holds only in-frame clones, not every one. Seen here are approximately 210,000 clones, more than 50% observed once, and the top ten hold under 1.2%. Sequencing used CD4+ T cells sorted from blood, obtained at week 24, from a patient treated with tofacitinib. These receptors all come from a human donor with alopecia areata.

The V gene is TRBV27, the J gene TRBJ2-1; 16 bases match TRBD2. J was trimmed by 13 bases and V by 3 bases; bases with no gene match: 3. This CDR3 has 14 residues. CDR1 is MNHEY, CDR2 SMNVEV, per germline (reference sequence). The CDR3 sequence is CASSLGLAGGPQFF. CDR3 DNA sequence: TGTGCCAGCAGTTTGGGACTAGCGGGGGGGCCACAGTTCTTC.

The chain has TRBV6-5 and TRBJ1-1; the D gene is possibly TRBD1 (5 bases). The CDR3 sequence is 15 residues long. Germline loops: CDR1 MNHEY, CDR2 SVGAGI. V was pared by 2 bases and J by 0 bases, with 10 bases between. The CDR3 DNA reads as TGTGCCAGCAGTTACCGGGAGGGGATGAACACTGAAGCTTTCTTT. Encoded protein: CASSYREGMNTEAFF.

The chain is built from TRBV4-3 and TRBJ2-3, with 7 bases that match TRBD2. This CDR3 comprises 16 residues. Trimming cost V 4 bases and J 0 bases; bases outside gene matches: 7. Germline assignment: CDR1 LGHNA and CDR2 YSLEER. The CDR3 sequence: CASSLGGGWSTDTQYF. As DNA, the CDR3 is TGCGCCAGCAGCCTCGGGGGAGGGTGGAGCACAGATACGCAGTATTTT.

V is TRBV29-1 and J is TRBJ2-5; 9 positions agree with TRBD1. CDR3 length: 13 residues. J lost 7 bases, V lost 7 bases, and 10 bases had no gene match. Germline CDR1 reads SQVTM; CDR2 reads ANQGSEA. Here the CDR3 reads CSGRTGELGTQYF. The CDR3 region has the DNA TGCAGCGGAAGGACAGGGGAGCTAGGGACCCAGTACTTC.

V and J are TRBV4-1 and TRBJ2-7, with D hard to call. Germline V lookup: CDR1 MGHRA, CDR2 YSYEKL. The V and J ends lost 1 base and 3 bases respectively, with 7 bases between them. The CDR3 is 13 residues long. The DNA for the CDR3 is TGCGCCAGCAGCCAAGGCGTAGGCTACGAGCAGTACTTC. This encodes CASSQGVGYEQYF.

The chain joins TRBV29-1 to TRBJ1-1; tentative D call: TRBD1 (5 bases). CDR1 and CDR2 from the germline V gene are SQVTM and ANQGSEA. V lost 6 bases, J lost 4 bases, and 12 bases lay in between. The CDR3 totals 12 residues. CDR3: CSVVRAGTEAFF. CDR3 DNA: TGCAGCGTCGTCAGGGCGGGCACTGAAGCTTTCTTT.

This clone was detected ten times or more. This chain uses TRBV28 with TRBJ2-7; D is possibly TRBD2 (6 bases). Trimming took 10 bases from V and 6 from J, leaving 16 bases between them. Per germline, CDR1 MDHEN and CDR2 SYDVKM. This CDR3 is 12 amino acids long. This CDR3 is CATRGGWGEQYF. The CDR3 coding sequence is TGTGCCACCCGGGGAGGCTGGGGCGAGCAGTACTTC.

V gene TRBV11-2 combines with J gene TRBJ2-3, with 8 positions matching TRBD1. Germline V gene lookup returns CDR1 SGHAT and CDR2 FQNNGV. CDR3 length equals 15 residues. J gave up 2 bases and V 8 bases, and 9 bases lay outside the gene matches. The CDR3 DNA reads as TGTGCCAGCGCGGCGGGGACAGGAAACACAGATACGCAGTATTTT. Its translation is CASAAGTGNTDTQYF.

This clone has just a few counts. The CDR3 coding sequence is TGTGCCAGCAGGTTCCAGGGTGGGGATAATTCACCCCTCCACTTT. Protein: CASRFQGGDNSPLHF. The chain carries TRBV2 and TRBJ1-6; tentatively, D is TRBD1 (5 bases). Germline-derived CDR1 and CDR2 are SNHLY and FYNNEI. The CDR3 is 15 amino acids. V lost 6 bases and J lost 5, with 14 bases in between.

The rearrangement joins TRBV19 to TRBJ2-2, with D possibly matching TRBD1 (6 bases). Germline-derived CDR1 and CDR2 are LNHDA and SQIVND (reference sequence). The CDR3 contains 15 residues. Trimming removed 5 bases from V and 1 base from J, with 11 bases in between. CDR3 region: CASSVGTRNTGELFF. As DNA, the CDR3 is TGTGCCAGTAGTGTAGGGACAAGGAACACCGGGGAGCTGTTTTTT. The full variable domain, completed using reference TRBV19 and TRBJ2-2, is DGGITQSPKYLFRKEGQNVTLSCEQNLNHDAMYWYRQDPGQGLRLIYYSQIVNDFQKGDIAEGYSVSREKKESFPLTVTSAQKNPTAFYLCASSVGTRNTGELFFGEGSRLTVL.

This clone was recorded a few times. The CDR3 reads CASSLSPGDQPQHF. The CDR3 DNA sequence: TGTGCCAGCAGCTTGAGTCCCGGGGACCAGCCCCAGCATTTT. The gene calls are TRBV5-4 and TRBJ1-5; D perhaps matches TRBD1 (5 bases). CDR1 is SGHNT and CDR2 is YYREEE in the germline V gene (reference sequence). The CDR3 contains 14 residues. The V and J ends lost 1 base and 7 bases respectively, with 12 bases between them.

This clone was found once. V gene TRBV30 combines with J gene TRBJ1-2; TRBD1 is a possible D gene (5 bases). This CDR3 is 13 amino acids long. V lost 1 base and J lost 2, with 8 bases in between. Looked up from germline, CDR1 is GTSNPN and CDR2 is SVGIG (reference sequence). CDR3 protein: CAWSGGKNYGYTF. DNA of the CDR3: TGTGCCTGGAGTGGGGGGAAGAACTATGGCTACACCTTC.

The chain carries TRBV5-1 and TRBJ1-1; possibly TRBD1 for D (6 bases). In germline, CDR1 is SGHRS, CDR2 YFSETQ. This CDR3 spans 16 amino acids. The ends were cut back, 0 bases at V and 4 bases at J, with 16 bases in the middle. The chain's CDR3 is CASSLVTGGAGTEAFF. CDR3 nucleotides: TGCGCCAGCAGCTTGGTTACTGGGGGCGCCGGCACTGAAGCTTTCTTT.

The chain employs TRBV5-1 and TRBJ2-7; D gene unclear. In germline, CDR1 is SGHRS, CDR2 YFSETQ. The V and J ends lost 1 base and 1 base respectively, with 9 bases between them. This CDR3 region has 14 residues. The CDR3 DNA reads TGCGCCAGCAGCTTGTTGGATCAATCCTACGAGCAGTACTTC. Translation gives CASSLLDQSYEQYF.

The chain joins TRBV7-2 to TRBJ1-5; perhaps TRBD1 as D (5 bases). The CDR3 extends over 15 amino acids. V gave up 3 bases and J gave up 2 bases, with 11 bases separating them. Germline V CDR1 and CDR2: SGHTA, FQGNSA. As DNA, the CDR3 is TGTGCCAGCAGCTTGGGGGGAGGGGGCAATCAGCCCCAGCATTTT. Amino acid sequence: CASSLGGGGNQPQHF.

The rearrangement links TRBV5-1 to TRBJ2-3; 7 nucleotides align to TRBD1. The V and J ends lost 4 bases and 7 bases, in that order; junction bases with no gene match: 9. Germline CDR1 SGHRS, CDR2 YFSETQ. This CDR3 spans 14 amino acids. The CDR3, as DNA: TGCGCCAGCAGCCCGGGACAGATGAGCAATACGCAGTATTTT. Encoded protein: CASSPGQMSNTQYF.

The rearrangement joins TRBV29-1 to TRBJ2-5, with TRBD1 identical over 7 bases. Germline loops: CDR1 SQVTM, CDR2 ANQGSEA. V dropped 7 bases and J dropped 7; count of bases not matched to a gene: 6. The CDR3 spans 11 residues. The DNA of the CDR3 is TGCAGCGGAGACAGGGTCGGGACCCAGTACTTC. Encoded protein: CSGDRVGTQYF. Using reference TRBV29-1 and TRBJ2-5 for the parts outside the CDR3, the full variable domain is SAVISQKPSRDICQRGTSLTIQCQVDSQVTMMFWYRQQPGQSLTLIATANQGSEATYESGFVIDKFPISRPNLTFSTLTVSNMSPEDSSIYLCSGDRVGTQYFGPGTRLLVL.

This clone appeared a single time. V gene TRBV29-1 combines with J gene TRBJ2-7; no firm D call. Trimming pared 5 bases from V and 4 bases from J, leaving 18 bases between. The germline V gene has CDR1 SQVTM and CDR2 ANQGSEA. The CDR3 loop spans 14 amino acids. The CDR3 loop is CSVLERFPVYEQYF. The CDR3 nucleotides read TGCAGCGTTCTTGAAAGGTTTCCCGTTTACGAGCAGTACTTC.

The V and J genes are TRBV7-8 and TRBJ2-2; 13 bases map to TRBD2. The ends lost 2 bases at V and 3 bases at J; junction bases unmatched: 9. CDR1 and CDR2 (germline): SGHVS, FQNEAQ. The CDR3 length is 19 residues. CDR3 amino acids: CASSLSALAGGPYTGELFF. CDR3 DNA: TGTGCCAGCAGCTTATCCGCACTAGCGGGGGGGCCGTACACCGGGGAGCTGTTTTTT.

The rearrangement uses TRBV4-1 and TRBJ1-2; the D is unclear. Trimming removed 0 bases from V and 4 bases from J, with 9 bases in between. The CDR3 has 14 residues. Germline V gene data show CDR1 as MGHRA and CDR2 as YSYEKL. Here the CDR3 reads CASSQDLDGYGYTF. CDR3 bases: TGCGCCAGCAGCCAAGATCTAGACGGCTATGGCTACACCTTC.

About this clone itself: The identical CDR3 is also encoded by other nucleotide sequences in the sample. The chain links TRBV29-1 to TRBJ1-5; D unresolved. CDR1 and CDR2 (germline): SQVTM, ANQGSEA. The V end lost 4 bases, the J end lost 7 bases, and 14 bases lay between the germline ends. This CDR3 has 13 amino acids. This chain's CDR3 is CSVVWAPGQPQHF. CDR3 nucleotide sequence: TGCAGCGTTGTTTGGGCACCGGGACAGCCCCAGCATTTT.